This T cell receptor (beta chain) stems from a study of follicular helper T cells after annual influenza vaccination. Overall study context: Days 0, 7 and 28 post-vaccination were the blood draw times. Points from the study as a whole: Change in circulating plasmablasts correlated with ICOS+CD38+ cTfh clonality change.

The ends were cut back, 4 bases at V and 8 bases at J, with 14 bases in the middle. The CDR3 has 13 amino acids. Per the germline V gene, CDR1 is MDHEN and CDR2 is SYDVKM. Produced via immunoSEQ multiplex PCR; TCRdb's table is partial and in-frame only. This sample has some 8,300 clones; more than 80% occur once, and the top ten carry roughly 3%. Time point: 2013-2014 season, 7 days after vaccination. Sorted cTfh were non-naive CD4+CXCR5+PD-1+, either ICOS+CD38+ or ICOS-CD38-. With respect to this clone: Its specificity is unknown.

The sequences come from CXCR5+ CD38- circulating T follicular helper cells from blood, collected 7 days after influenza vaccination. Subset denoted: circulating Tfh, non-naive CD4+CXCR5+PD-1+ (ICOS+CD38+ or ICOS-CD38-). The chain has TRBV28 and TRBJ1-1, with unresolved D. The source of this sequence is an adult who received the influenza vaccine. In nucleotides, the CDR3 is TGTGCCAGCAGTTCCGGTGGCCGGGCAGAAGCTTTCTTT. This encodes CASSSGGRAEAFF.